This is a list of T cell receptor beta chains from one sample in a study of identical twins. TCRdb analysed the 5' RACE reads with MiXCR anew, one entry per CDR3 protein. The data contain over 200,000 distinct CDR3 sequences, over 8% of them singletons. The sample comprised memory (CD45RO+) T cells sorted from blood. The receptors originated from a woman aged 18 to 35 in good health. Both conserved end residues are part of each CDR3. The order of the fields is J gene, clone size, V gene, CDR3 protein. Size values are once, few and many counts, or a class for expanded clones, and some rows have none.

TRBJ1-1	many	TRBV4-3	CASSQDFLGDPEAFF
TRBJ2-2	few	TRBV7-3	CASSKQHPGQGGAGELFF
TRBJ2-3	NA	TRBV12-3/TRBV12-4	CASRYGTPDTQYF
TRBJ2-7	few	TRBV27	CASAAGTSGYEQYF
TRBJ2-7	NA	TRBV21-1	CASSKREWDRDLEQYF
TRBJ2-7	NA	TRBV6-5	CASSHPGGGSSYEQYF
TRBJ2-6	few	TRBV5-1	CASHSLSSGANVLTF
TRBJ2-7	few	TRBV18	CASSPANTEQYF
TRBJ2-1	NA	TRBV5-6	CASSPGSRGQGEQFF
TRBJ1-1	many	TRBV12-3/TRBV12-4	CASSPMNTEAFF
TRBJ2-7	few	TRBV7-7	CASSRDLKGEQYF
TRBJ2-5	few	TRBV20-1	CSATDREGETQYF
TRBJ1-6	few	TRBV5-5	CASSLEGRAPPLHF
TRBJ1-2	few	TRBV5-1	CASSLGILRDRVSYGYTF
TRBJ1-2	many	TRBV7-2	CASSSRTTGQGYTF
TRBJ1-1	many	TRBV29-1	CSVVGGGVAAFF
TRBJ2-6	NA	TRBV27	CASSLRAGGHAGANVLTF
TRBJ2-1	many	TRBV6-2/TRBV6-3	CASSYQDYYSYNEQFF
TRBJ2-1	few	TRBV10-3	CAISEPGQGRNEQFF
TRBJ2-4	NA	TRBV5-4	CASSLEAAVAGVAKNIQYF
TRBJ1-2	many	TRBV20-1	CSASTGLHGYTF
TRBJ2-1	few	TRBV5-1	CASSLVPGGVSNEQFF
TRBJ2-1	few	TRBV4-1	CASSQDAYSSYNEQFF
TRBJ2-7	many	TRBV11-2	CASSLVLGSYEQYF
TRBJ2-7	few	TRBV12-5	CASGRDGRLHF
TRBJ2-2	few	TRBV12-3/TRBV12-4	CASSFSGGNIGELFF
TRBJ2-5	many	TRBV12-3/TRBV12-4	CASSLGVQSKETQYF
TRBJ2-5	few	TRBV20-1	CSALTRAQETQYF